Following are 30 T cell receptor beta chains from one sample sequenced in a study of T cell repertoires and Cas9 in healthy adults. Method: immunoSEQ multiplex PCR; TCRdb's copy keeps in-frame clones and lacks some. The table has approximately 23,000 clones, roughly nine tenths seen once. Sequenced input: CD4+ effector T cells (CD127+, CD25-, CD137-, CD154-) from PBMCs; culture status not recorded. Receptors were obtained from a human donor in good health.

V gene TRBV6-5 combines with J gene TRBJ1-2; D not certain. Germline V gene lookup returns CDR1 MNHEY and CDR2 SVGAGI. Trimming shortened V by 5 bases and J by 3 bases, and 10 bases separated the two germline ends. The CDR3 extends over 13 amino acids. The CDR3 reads CASSEVADYGYTF. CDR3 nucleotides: TGTGCCAGCAGTGAAGTGGCAGACTATGGCTACACCTTC.

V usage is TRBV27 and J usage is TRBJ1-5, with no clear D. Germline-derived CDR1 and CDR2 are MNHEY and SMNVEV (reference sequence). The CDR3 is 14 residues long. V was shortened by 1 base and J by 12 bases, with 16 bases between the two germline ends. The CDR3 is CASSLFGGGEGQHF. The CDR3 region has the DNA TGTGCCAGCAGTTTATTCGGAGGAGGAGAAGGCCAGCATTTT.

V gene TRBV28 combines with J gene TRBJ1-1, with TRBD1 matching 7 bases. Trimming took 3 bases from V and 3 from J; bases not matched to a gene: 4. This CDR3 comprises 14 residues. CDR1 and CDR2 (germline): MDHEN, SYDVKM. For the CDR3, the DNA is TGTGCCAGCAGTTTGCGCAGGGGGGACACTGAAGCTTTCTTT. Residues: CASSLRRGDTEAFF. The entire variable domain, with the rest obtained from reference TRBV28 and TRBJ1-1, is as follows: DVKVTQSSRYLVKRTGEKVFLECVQDMDHENMFWYRQDPGLGLRLIYFSYDVKMKEKGDIPEGYSVSREKKERFSLILESASTNQTSMYLCASSLRRGDTEAFFGQGTRLTVV.

CDR3 in DNA: TGTGCCAGCAGTCTTGGGACGAATTCACCCCTCCACTTT. As protein: CASSLGTNSPLHF. The chain joins TRBV28 to TRBJ1-6, with a weak D call TRBD1 (5 bases). The CDR3 loop spans 13 amino acids. Germline-derived CDR1 and CDR2 are MDHEN and SYDVKM. V gave up 5 bases and J gave up 7 bases, with 9 bases separating them. The entire variable domain, with the rest obtained from reference TRBV28 and TRBJ1-6, is as follows: DVKVTQSSRYLVKRTGEKVFLECVQDMDHENMFWYRQDPGLGLRLIYFSYDVKMKEKGDIPEGYSVSREKKERFSLILESASTNQTSMYLCASSLGTNSPLHFGNGTRLTVT.

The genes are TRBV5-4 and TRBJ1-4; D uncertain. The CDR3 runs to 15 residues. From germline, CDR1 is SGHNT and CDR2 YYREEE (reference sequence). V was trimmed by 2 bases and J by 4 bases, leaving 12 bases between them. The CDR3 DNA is TGTGCCAGCAGCTTTGAGGATGCGGGTAATGAAAAACTGTTTTTT. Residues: CASSFEDAGNEKLFF.

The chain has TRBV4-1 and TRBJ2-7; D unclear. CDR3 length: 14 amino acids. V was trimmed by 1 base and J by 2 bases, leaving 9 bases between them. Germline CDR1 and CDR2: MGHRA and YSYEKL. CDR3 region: CASSQVPHTYEQYF. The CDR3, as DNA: TGCGCCAGCAGCCAAGTTCCCCATACCTACGAGCAGTACTTC.

CDR3 bases: TGCGCCAGCAGCTTGGCCCCCGCGGGGGGAACCAATGAGCAGTTCTTC. The encoded protein is CASSLAPAGGTNEQFF. J is TRBJ2-1 and V is TRBV5-1; 8 nucleotides agree with TRBD2. Germline CDR1 SGHRS, CDR2 YFSETQ. The CDR3 totals 16 residues. Trimming cost V 0 bases and J 6 bases; bases outside gene matches: 8.

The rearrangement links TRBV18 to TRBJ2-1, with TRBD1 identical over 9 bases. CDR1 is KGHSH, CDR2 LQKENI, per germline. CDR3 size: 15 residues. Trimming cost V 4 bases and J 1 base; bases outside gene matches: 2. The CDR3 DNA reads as TGTGCCAGCTCACTGGGACAGGGATCCTACAATGAGCAGTTCTTC. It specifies CASSLGQGSYNEQFF.

The CDR3 DNA reads TGTGCCAGCAGCGGACAGGGGGCGCGCACTGAAGCTTTCTTT. As protein: CASSGQGARTEAFF. The V gene is TRBV28, the J gene TRBJ1-1, with TRBD1 identical over 11 bases. Germline CDR1 reads MDHEN; CDR2 reads SYDVKM. With 6 bases clipped from V and 4 bases from J, the junction kept 4 bases outside the gene matches. The CDR3 consists of 14 residues.

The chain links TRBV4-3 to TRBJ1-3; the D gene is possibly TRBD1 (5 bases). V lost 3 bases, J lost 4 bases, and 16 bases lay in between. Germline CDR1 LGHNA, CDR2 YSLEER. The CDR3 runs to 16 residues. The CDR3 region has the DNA TGCGCCAGCAGCCAGAAGCTAACAGGTGACGGAAACACCATATATTTT. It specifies CASSQKLTGDGNTIYF.

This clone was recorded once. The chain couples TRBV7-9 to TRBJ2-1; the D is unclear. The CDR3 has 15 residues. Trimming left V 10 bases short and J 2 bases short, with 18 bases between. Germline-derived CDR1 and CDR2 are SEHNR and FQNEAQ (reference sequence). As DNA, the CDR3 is TGTGCCACAACACACCGCCTCCAAACCTACAATGAGCAGTTCTTC. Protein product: CATTHRLQTYNEQFF.

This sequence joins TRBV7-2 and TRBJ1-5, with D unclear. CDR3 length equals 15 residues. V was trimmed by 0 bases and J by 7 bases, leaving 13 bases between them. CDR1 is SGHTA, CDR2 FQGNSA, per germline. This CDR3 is CASSLASQLKQPQHF. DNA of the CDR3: TGTGCCAGCAGCTTAGCAAGTCAGCTCAAACAGCCCCAGCATTTT.

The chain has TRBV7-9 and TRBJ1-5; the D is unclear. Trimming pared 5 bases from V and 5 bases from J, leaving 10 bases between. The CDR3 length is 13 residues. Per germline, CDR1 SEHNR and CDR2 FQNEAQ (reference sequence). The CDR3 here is CASSQDMYQPQHF. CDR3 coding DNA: TGTGCCAGCAGCCAAGACATGTATCAGCCCCAGCATTTT.

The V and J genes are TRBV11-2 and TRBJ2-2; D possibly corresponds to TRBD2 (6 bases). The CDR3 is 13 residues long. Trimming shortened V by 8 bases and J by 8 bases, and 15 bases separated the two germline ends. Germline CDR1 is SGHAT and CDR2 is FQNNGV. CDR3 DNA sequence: TGTGCCAGCTCGGAACGGGGGAAGGGGGAGCTGTTTTTT. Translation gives CASSERGKGELFF.

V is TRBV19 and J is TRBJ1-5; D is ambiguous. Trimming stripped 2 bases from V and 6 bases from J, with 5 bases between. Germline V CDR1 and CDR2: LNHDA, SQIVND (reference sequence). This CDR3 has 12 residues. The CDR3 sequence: CASSIIAQPQHF. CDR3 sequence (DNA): TGTGCCAGTAGTATAATAGCTCAGCCCCAGCATTTT.

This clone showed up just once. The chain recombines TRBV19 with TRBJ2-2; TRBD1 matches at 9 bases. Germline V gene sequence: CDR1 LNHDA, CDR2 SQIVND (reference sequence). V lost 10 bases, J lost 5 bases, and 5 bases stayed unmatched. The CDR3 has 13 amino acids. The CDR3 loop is CATRDRVTGELFF. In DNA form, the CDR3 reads TGTGCCACCCGGGACAGGGTAACCGGGGAGCTGTTTTTT.

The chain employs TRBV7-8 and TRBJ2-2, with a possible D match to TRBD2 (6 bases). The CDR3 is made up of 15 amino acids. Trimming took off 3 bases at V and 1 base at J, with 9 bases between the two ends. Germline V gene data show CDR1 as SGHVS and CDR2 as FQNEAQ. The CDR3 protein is CASSFGGLNTGELFF. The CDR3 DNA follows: TGTGCCAGCAGCTTCGGGGGACTGAACACCGGGGAGCTGTTTTTT.

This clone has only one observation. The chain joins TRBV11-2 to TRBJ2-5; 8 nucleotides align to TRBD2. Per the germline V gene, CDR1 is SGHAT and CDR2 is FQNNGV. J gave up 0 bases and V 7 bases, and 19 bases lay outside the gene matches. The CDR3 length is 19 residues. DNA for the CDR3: TGTGCCAGCACCTATCTGGGACTAGAAAGGGGTCCATACCAAGAGACCCAGTACTTC. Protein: CASTYLGLERGPYQETQYF.

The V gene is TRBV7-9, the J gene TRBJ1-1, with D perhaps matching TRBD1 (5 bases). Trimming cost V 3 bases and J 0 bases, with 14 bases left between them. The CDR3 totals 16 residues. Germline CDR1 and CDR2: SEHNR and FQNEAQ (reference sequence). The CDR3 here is CASSFLRTTLNTEAFF. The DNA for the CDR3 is TGTGCCAGCAGCTTTCTAAGGACAACCCTGAACACTGAAGCTTTCTTT.

Written as DNA, the CDR3 is TGTGCCAGCAGTGAAAATTACTACTCTGGAAACACCATATATTTT. As protein: CASSENYYSGNTIYF. This chain joins TRBV2 and TRBJ1-3; D is unresolved. The CDR3 sequence is 15 residues long. V was trimmed by 2 bases and J by 0 bases, leaving 8 bases between them. Germline loops: CDR1 SNHLY, CDR2 FYNNEI.

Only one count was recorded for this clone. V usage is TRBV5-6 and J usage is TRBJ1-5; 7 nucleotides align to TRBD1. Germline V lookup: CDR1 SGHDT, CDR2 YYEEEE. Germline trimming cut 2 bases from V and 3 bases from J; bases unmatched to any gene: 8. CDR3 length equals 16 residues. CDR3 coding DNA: TGTGCCAGCAGCTTTTGGTCAGGGGGTTTCAATCAGCCCCAGCATTTT. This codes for CASSFWSGGFNQPQHF.

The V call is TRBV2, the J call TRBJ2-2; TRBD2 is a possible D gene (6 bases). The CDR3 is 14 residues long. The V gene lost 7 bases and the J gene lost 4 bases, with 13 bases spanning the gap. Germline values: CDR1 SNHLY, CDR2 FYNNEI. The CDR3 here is CASTWEAGTGELFF. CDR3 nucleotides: TGTGCCAGCACTTGGGAGGCTGGCACCGGGGAGCTGTTTTTT.

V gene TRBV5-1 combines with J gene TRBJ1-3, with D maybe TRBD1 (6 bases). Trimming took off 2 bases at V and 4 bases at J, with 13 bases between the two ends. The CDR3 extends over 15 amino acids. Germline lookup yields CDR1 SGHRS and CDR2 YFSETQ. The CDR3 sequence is CASSLGRGPGNTIYF. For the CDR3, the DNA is TGCGCCAGCAGCTTAGGTCGGGGGCCCGGAAACACCATATATTTT.

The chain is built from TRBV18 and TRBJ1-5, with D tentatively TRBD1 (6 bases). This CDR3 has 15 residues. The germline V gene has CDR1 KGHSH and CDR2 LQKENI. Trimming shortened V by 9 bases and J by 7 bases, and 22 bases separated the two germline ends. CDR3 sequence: CASSYGGRDLQPQHF. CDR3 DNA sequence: TGTGCCAGTTCTTATGGGGGCAGGGATTTACAGCCCCAGCATTTT.

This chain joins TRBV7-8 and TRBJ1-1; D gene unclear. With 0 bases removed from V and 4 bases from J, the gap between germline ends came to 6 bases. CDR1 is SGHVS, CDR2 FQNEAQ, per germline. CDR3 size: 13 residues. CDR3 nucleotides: TGTGCCAGCAGCTTAGCGTCCCGCACTGAAGCTTTCTTT. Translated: CASSLASRTEAFF.

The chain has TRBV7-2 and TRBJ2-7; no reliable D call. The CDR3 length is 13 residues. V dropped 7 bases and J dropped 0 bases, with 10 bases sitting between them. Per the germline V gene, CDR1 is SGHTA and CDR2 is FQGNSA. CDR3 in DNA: TGTGCCAGCACCCGCCGAAGCTCCTACGAGCAGTACTTC. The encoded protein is CASTRRSSYEQYF.

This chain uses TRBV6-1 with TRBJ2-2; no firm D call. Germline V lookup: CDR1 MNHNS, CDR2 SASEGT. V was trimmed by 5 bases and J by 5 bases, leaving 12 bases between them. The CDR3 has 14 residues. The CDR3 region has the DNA TGTGCCAGCAGTTTCGACGTTAAAACCGGGGAGCTGTTTTTT. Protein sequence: CASSFDVKTGELFF.

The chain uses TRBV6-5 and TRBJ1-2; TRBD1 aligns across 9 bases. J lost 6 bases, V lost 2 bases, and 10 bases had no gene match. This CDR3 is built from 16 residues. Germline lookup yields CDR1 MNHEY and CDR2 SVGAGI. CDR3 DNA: TGTGCCAGCAGTTACCCAATCGGGACAGGGCGTAATGGCTACACCTTC. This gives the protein CASSYPIGTGRNGYTF.

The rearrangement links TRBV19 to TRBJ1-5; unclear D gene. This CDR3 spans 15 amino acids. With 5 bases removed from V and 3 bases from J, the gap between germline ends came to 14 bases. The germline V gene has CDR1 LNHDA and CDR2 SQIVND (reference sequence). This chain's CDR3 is CASSLHKGPNQPQHF. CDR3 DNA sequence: TGTGCCAGTAGTCTGCACAAAGGGCCCAATCAGCCCCAGCATTTT. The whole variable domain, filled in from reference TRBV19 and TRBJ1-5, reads DGGITQSPKYLFRKEGQNVTLSCEQNLNHDAMYWYRQDPGQGLRLIYYSQIVNDFQKGDIAEGYSVSREKKESFPLTVTSAQKNPTAFYLCASSLHKGPNQPQHFGDGTRLSIL.

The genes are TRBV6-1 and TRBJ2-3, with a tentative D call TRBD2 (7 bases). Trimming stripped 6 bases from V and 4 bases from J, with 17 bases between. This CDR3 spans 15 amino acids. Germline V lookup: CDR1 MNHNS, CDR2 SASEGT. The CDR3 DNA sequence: TGTGCCAGCAGGGGATATCAGGGGAGGGCAGATACGCAGTATTTT. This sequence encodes CASRGYQGRADTQYF.